The clone carrying this TCR beta chain was seen once. Antigen unknown. This specimen comes from a study of post-analysis software for immune sequencing data. Study-level background: Courses of disease covered relapsing-remitting, secondary progressive and progressive-relapsing multiple sclerosis. General study points: Controls showed significantly higher normalized Chao1 diversity than did multiple sclerosis patients. F-measure co-clustering was strong for batch-matched samples. A few TRBV segments were significantly more frequent in patients than in controls. TRBV5-6, TRBV5-1 and TRBV20-1 were among these segments.

Researchers reported that TCR beta cDNA libraries carried unique molecular identifiers. Between roughly 0.9 and 11 million T cells gave rise to some 520,000 cDNA molecules. TCRdb re-called the PCR reads through MiXCR, storing one row per CDR3 protein. In the table there are some 260,000 distinct CDR3 sequences, 36% of which are singletons. This CDR3 region has 14 residues. With V trimmed by 6 bases and J by 0 bases, 4 bases remained unmatched. The germline CDR1 and CDR2 sequences are DFQATT and SNEGSKA (reference sequence). The source of this sequence is a girl between 5 and 17 years old with multiple sclerosis. This chain joins TRBV20-1 and TRBJ2-7, with 11 bases aligning to TRBD2. Sequenced sample: blood. The CDR3 region has the DNA TGCAGTGCCAAGACTAGCGGGAACTCCTACGAGCAGTACTTC. This translates into CSAKTSGNSYEQYF.